This T cell receptor beta chain appears in the sequencing data of a study of Graves' ophthalmopathy and Graves' hyperthyroidism. The overall study: Researchers classed hyperthyroidism as stable given no ophthalmopathy within 18 months of follow-up.

New diagnoses, under 2 months' duration, and ages 18 to 65 characterized the hyperthyroidism patients. This clonotype appeared many times. TCR beta CDR3 regions were amplified from RNA transcripts. HTBI primers served in a first-round RT-PCR, which a second-round multiplex PCR followed. TCRdb re-derived calls from the multiplex PCR reads in MiXCR, one entry per CDR3 protein. The data hold roughly 1.1 million distinct CDR3 sequences, with 35% to 45% observed a single time. The sequence derives from an adult man with Graves' hyperthyroidism. The sample was peripheral blood or thyroid tissue (not recorded which).

CDR3 DNA: TGCAGTGCTAGAGATCGCAGGACTAGCCTCTACGAGCAGTACTTC. Protein product: CSARDRRTSLYEQYF. The chain combines TRBV20-1 with TRBJ2-7, with 8 bases that match TRBD2. Germline CDR1 and CDR2: DFQATT and SNEGSKA (reference sequence). The CDR3 totals 15 residues. J gave up 3 bases and V 0 bases, and 7 bases lay outside the gene matches.